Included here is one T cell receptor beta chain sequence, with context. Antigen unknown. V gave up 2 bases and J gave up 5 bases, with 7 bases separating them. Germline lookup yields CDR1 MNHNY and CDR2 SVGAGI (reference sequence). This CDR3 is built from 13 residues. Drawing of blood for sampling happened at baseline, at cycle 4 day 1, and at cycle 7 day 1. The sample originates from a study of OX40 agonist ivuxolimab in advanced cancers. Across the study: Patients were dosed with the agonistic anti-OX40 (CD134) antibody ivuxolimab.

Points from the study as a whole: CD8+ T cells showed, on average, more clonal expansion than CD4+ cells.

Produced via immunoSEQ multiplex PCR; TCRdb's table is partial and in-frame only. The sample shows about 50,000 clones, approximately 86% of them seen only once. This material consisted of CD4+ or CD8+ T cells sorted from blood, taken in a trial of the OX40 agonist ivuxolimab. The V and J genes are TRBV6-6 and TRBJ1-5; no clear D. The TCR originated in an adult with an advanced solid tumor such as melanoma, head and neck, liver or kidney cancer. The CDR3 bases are TGTGCCAGCAGTTACGACGCAGATCAGCCCCAGCATTTT. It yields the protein CASSYDADQPQHF.